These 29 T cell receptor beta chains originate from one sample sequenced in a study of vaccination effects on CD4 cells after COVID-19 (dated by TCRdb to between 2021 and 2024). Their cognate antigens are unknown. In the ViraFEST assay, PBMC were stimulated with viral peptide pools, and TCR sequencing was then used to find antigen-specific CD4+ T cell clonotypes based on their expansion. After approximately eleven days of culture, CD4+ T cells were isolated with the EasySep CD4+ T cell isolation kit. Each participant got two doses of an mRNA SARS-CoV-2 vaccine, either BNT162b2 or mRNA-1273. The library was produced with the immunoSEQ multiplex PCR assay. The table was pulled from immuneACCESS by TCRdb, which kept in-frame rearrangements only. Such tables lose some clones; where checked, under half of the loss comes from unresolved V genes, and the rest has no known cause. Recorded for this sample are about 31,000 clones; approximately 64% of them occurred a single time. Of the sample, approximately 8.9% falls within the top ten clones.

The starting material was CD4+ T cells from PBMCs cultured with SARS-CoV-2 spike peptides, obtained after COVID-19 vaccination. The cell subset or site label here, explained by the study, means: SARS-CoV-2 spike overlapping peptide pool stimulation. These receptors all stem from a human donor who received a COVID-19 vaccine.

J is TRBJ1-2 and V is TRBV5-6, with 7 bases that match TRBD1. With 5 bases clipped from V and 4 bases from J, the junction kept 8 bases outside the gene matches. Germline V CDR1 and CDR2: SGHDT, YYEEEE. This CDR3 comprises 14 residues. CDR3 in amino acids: CASSWGQFFYGYTF. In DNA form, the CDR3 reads TGTGCCAGCAGTTGGGGACAGTTTTTCTATGGCTACACCTTC.

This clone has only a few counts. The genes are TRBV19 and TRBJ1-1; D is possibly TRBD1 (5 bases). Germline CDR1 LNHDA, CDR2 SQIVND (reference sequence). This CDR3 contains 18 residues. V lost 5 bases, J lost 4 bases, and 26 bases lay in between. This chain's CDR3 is CASSRREPTLGETTEAFF. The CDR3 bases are TGTGCCAGTAGTCGGCGGGAACCAACTTTAGGGGAAACCACTGAAGCTTTCTTT.

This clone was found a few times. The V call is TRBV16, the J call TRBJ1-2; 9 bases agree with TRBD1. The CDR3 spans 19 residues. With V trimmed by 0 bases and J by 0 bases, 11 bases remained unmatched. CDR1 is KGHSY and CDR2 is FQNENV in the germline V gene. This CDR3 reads CASSQSYRDRERSNYGYTF. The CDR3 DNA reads TGTGCCAGCAGCCAATCCTACCGGGACAGGGAGCGATCTAACTATGGCTACACCTTC.

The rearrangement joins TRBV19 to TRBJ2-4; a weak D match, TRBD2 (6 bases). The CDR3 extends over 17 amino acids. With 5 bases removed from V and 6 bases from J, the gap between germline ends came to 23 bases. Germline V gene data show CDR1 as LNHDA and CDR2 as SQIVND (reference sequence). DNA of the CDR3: TGTGCCAGTAGTCCTTATTCGGGTCCGGAGGGGAGAAACATTCAGTACTTC. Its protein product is CASSPYSGPEGRNIQYF.

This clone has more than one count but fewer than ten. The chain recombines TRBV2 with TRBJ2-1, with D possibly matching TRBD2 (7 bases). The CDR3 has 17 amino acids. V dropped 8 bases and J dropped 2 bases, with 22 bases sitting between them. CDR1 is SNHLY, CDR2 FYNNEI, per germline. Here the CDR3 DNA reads TGTGCCAGCCCAAACCCTTCCCGGGGGGCGGCCTACAATGAGCAGTTCTTC. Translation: CASPNPSRGAAYNEQFF.

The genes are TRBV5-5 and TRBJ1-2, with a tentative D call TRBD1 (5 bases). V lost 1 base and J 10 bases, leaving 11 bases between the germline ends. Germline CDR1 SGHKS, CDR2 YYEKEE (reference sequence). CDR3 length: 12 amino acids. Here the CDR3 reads CASSLRGDYYTF. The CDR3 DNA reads TGTGCCAGCAGCTTGCGAGGGGATTACTACACCTTC.

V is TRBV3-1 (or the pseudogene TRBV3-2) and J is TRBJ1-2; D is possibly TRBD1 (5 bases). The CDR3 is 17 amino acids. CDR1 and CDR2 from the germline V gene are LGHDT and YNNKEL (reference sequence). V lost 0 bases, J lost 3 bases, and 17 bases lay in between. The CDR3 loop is CASSQDLTAGRYYGYTF. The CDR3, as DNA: TGTGCCAGCAGCCAAGATCTTACGGCAGGGCGCTACTATGGCTACACCTTC.

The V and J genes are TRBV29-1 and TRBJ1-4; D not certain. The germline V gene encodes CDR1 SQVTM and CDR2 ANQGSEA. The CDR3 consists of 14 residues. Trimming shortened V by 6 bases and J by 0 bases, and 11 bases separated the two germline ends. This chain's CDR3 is CSVSGPATNEKLFF. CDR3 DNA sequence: TGCAGCGTGTCTGGACCAGCAACTAATGAAAAACTGTTTTTT.

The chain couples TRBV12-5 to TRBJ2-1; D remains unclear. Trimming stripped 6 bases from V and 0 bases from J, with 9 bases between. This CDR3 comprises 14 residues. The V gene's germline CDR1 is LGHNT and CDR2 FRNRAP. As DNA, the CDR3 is TGTGCTAGTGGCTCAGATAGCTCCTACAATGAGCAGTTCTTC. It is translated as CASGSDSSYNEQFF.

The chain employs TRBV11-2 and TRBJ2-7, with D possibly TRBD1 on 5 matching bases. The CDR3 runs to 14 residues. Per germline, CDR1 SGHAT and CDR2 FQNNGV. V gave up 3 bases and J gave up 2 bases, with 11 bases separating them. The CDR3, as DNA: TGTGCCAGCAGCTTTTCGGACAACACCTACGAGCAGTACTTC. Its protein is CASSFSDNTYEQYF.

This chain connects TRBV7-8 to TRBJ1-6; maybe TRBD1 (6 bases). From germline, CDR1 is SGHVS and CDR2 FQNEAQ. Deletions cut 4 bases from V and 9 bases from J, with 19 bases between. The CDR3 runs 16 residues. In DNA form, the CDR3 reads TGTGCCAGCAGCTCAGGGACATCCCCTGGGGTTTCACCCCTCCACTTT. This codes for CASSSGTSPGVSPLHF.

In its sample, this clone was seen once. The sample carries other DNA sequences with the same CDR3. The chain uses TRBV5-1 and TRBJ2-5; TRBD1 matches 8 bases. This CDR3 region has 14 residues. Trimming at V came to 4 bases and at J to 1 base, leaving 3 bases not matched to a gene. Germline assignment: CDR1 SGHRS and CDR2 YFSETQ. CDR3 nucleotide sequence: TGCGCCAGCAGCCCCGGACAGGGCCAAGAGACCCAGTACTTC. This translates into CASSPGQGQETQYF. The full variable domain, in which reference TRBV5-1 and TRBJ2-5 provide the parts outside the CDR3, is KAGVTQTPRYLIKTRGQQVTLSCSPISGHRSVSWYQQTPGQGLQFLFEYFSETQRNKGNFPGRFSGRQFSNSRSEMNVSTLELGDSALYLCASSPGQGQETQYFGPGTRLLVL.

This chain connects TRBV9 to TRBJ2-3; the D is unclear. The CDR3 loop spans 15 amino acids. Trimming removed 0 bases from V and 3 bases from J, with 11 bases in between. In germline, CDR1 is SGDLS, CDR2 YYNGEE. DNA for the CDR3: TGTGCCAGCAGCGTAGATTTTGCTCGGACAGATACGCAGTATTTT. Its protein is CASSVDFARTDTQYF.

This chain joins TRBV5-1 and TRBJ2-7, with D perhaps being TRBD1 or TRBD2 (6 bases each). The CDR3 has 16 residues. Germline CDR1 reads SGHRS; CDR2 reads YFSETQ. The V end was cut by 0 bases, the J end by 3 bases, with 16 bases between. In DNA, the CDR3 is TGCGCCAGCAGCTTGGCCCTACAGGGAGGTCGCTACGAGCAGTACTTC. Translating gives CASSLALQGGRYEQYF. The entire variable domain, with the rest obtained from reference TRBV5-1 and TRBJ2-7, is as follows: KAGVTQTPRYLIKTRGQQVTLSCSPISGHRSVSWYQQTPGQGLQFLFEYFSETQRNKGNFPGRFSGRQFSNSRSEMNVSTLELGDSALYLCASSLALQGGRYEQYFGPGTRLTVT.

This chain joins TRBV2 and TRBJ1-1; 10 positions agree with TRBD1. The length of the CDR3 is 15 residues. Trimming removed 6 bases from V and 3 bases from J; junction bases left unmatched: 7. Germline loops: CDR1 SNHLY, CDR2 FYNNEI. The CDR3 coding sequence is TGTGCCAGCAGGACACGGACAGGGGGAGACACTGAAGCTTTCTTT. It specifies CASRTRTGGDTEAFF.

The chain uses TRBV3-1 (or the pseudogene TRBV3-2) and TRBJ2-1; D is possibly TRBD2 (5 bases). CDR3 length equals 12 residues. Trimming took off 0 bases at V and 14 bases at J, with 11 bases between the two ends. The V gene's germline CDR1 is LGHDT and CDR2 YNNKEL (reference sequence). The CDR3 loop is CASSQDGKGEFF. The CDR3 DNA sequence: TGTGCCAGCAGCCAAGATGGAAAGGGAGAGTTCTTC.

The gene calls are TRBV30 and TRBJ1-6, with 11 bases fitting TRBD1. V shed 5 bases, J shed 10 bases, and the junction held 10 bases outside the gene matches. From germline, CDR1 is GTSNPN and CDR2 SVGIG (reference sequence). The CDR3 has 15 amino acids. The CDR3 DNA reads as TGTGCCTGGCAGAGGACAGGGGGCGTCGGATCACCCCTCCACTTT. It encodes CAWQRTGGVGSPLHF.

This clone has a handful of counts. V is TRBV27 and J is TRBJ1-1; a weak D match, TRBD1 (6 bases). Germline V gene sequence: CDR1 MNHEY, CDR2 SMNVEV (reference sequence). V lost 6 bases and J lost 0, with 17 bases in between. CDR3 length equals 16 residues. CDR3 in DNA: TGTGCCAGCAGAATAACAGGGTCTATCCTGAACACTGAAGCTTTCTTT. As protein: CASRITGSILNTEAFF.

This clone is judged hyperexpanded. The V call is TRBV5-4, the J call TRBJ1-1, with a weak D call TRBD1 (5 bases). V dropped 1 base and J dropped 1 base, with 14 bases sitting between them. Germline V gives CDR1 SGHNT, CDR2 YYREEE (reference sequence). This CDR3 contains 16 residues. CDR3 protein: CASSLRGVEGNTEAFF. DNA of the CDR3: TGTGCCAGCAGCTTGAGGGGCGTCGAGGGGAACACTGAAGCTTTCTTT.

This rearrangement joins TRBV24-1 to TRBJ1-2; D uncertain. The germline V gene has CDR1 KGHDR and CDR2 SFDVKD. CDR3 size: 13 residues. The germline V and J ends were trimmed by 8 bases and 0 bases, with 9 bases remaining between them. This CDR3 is CATKESPNYGYTF. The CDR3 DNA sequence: TGTGCCACCAAGGAAAGCCCTAACTATGGCTACACCTTC.

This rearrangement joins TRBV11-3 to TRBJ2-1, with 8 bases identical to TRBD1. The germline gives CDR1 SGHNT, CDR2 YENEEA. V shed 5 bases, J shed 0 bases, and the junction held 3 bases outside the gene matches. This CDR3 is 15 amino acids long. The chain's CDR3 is CASSRGQGSYNEQFF. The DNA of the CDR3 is TGTGCCAGCAGCCGAGGACAGGGCTCCTACAATGAGCAGTTCTTC. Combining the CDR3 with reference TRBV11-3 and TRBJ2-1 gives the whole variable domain EAGVVQSPRYKIIEKKQPVAFWCNPISGHNTLYWYLQNLGQGPELLIRYENEEAVDDSQLPKDRFSAERLKGVDSTLKIQPAELGDSAVYLCASSRGQGSYNEQFFGPGTRLTVL.

The CDR3 DNA follows: TGCGCCAGCAGTGACAGGACAGTGAATCAGCCCCAGCATTTT. Its translation is CASSDRTVNQPQHF. V gene TRBV10-2 combines with J gene TRBJ1-5; D perhaps matches TRBD1 (6 bases). Trimming pared 3 bases from V and 4 bases from J, leaving 10 bases between. Germline lookup yields CDR1 WSHSY and CDR2 SAAADI. CDR3 size: 14 residues.

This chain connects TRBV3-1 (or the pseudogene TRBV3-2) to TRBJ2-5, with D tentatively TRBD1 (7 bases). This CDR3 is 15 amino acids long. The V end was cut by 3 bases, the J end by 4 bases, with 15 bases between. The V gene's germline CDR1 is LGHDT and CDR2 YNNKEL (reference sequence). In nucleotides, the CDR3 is TGTGCCAGCAGCCACACTGCAGGGGGGCTAGAGACCCAGTACTTC. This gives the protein CASSHTAGGLETQYF.

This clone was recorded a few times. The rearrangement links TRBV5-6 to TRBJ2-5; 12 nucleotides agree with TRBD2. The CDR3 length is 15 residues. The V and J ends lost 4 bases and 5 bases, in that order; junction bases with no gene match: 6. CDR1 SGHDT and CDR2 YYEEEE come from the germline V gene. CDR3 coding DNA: TGTGCCAGCAGCATAGGACTAGCGGGGCGGGAGACCCAGTACTTC. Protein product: CASSIGLAGRETQYF.

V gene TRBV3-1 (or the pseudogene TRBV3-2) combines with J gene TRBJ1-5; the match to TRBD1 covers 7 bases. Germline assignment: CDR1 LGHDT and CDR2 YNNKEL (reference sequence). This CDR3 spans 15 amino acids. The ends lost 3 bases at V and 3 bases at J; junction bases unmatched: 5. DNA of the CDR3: TGTGCCAGCAGCCAGATGGGACAGAACAATCAGCCCCAGCATTTT. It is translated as CASSQMGQNNQPQHF.

The CDR3 DNA sequence: TGCGCCAGCACCCCTAGTGTAGCGGAAAACACCGGGGAGCTGTTTTTT. It yields the protein CASTPSVAENTGELFF. J is TRBJ2-2 and V is TRBV5-1; D might be TRBD2 (6 bases). The CDR3 has 16 residues. Germline assignment: CDR1 SGHRS and CDR2 YFSETQ. V was clipped by 6 bases and J by 2 bases, with 17 bases between them.

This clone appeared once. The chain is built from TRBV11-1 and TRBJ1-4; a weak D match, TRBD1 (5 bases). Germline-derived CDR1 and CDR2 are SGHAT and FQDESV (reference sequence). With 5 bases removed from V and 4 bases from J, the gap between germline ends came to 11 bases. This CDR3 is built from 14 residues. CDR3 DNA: TGTGCCAGCAGCAGGGACGGTTTTAATGAAAAACTGTTTTTT. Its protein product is CASSRDGFNEKLFF.

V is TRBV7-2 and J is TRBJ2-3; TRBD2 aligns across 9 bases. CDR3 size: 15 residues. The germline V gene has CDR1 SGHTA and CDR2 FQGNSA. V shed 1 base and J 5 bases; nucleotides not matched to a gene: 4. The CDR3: CASSLVAGAGDTQYF. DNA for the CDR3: TGTGCCAGCAGCTTAGTAGCGGGAGCTGGAGATACGCAGTATTTT.

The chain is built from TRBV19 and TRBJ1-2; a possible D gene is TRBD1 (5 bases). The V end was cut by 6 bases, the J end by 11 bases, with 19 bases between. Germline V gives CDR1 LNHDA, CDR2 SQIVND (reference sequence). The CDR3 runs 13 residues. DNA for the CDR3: TGTGCCAGTAGGGGGGACTATCTTTTCGGATACACCTTC. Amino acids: CASRGDYLFGYTF.